This TCR beta chain is drawn from a study of shared clonotypes between healthy human individuals. Germline V lookup: CDR1 MDHEN, CDR2 SYDVKM. V lost 2 bases to trimming and J lost 2 bases, with 10 bases between them. This CDR3 is built from 15 residues. The study, taken as a whole, reports: An anticipated effect of sequencing depth on clonotype sharing among donors was recognized.

The study drew its donors from healthy HIV-negative adults without recent acute infections or vaccinations. Here immunoSEQ multiplex PCR was the method, and the copy in TCRdb shows in-frame clones only, minus some. The repertoire holds under 850,000 clones, with 72% as singletons. As to this clone: Its antigen is unidentified. The same CDR3 also results from other DNA sequences found in this sample.

The chain is built from TRBV28 and TRBJ1-5, with a tentative D call TRBD1 (6 bases). The specimen sequenced was memory CD4+ T cells sorted from blood. The subset was: CD45RA-negative fraction. The source of this sequence is a woman in her twenties or thirties in good health. The CDR3 loop is CASSLTGARNQPQHF. The CDR3, as DNA: TGTGCCAGCAGTTTAACGGGGGCTCGCAATCAGCCCCAGCATTTT.